This is a list of T cell receptor beta chains from one sample in a study of blood T cell repertoires in COVID-19. Method: immunoSEQ multiplex PCR; TCRdb's copy keeps in-frame clones and lacks some. The repertoire holds 150,000 to 200,000 clones, roughly 76% seen once, with 11% in the top ten. Sequencing input: peripheral blood. The receptors shown here come from a woman aged 40 to 55 with COVID-19, enrolled during active disease. Each CDR3 is given with its conserved first and last residue. A D gene is named only where the DNA matches it firmly. The size entry is marked missing in some rows and otherwise reads once, few, many or a size class.

TRBD1	NA	TRBJ2-3	TRBV18	TGTGCCAGCTCCCGCCCGGGACAGGGTGCTACGCAGTATTTT	CASSRPGQGATQYF
NA	once	TRBJ2-5	TRBV27	TGTGCCAGCAGTTCTAGAAGGGTGAAGGGAGGGACCCAGTACTTC	CASSSRRVKGGTQYF
TRBD1	NA	TRBJ2-1	TRBV7-3	TGTGCCAGCAGCTTAACGACAGGGTGGGGATTCAATGAGCAGTTCTTC	CASSLTTGWGFNEQFF
TRBD1	once	TRBJ2-4	TRBV7-9	TGTGCCAGCAGCGCCTGGGACAGGGCGATTCAGTACTTC	CASSAWDRAIQYF
NA	NA	TRBJ1-5	TRBV19	TGTGCCAGTAGTATCCGGGTGGGTCTAATTGAGCAGCCCCAGCATTTT	CASSIRVGLIEQPQHF
TRBD1	NA	TRBJ1-2	TRBV18	TGTGCCAGCTCACCACCTGGAGTCAGGGGGTCCTATGGCTACACCTTC	CASSPPGVRGSYGYTF
NA	NA	TRBJ2-5	TRBV6-6	TGTGCCAACTGGGCCGGGACACTCCAAGAGACCCAGTACTTC	CANWAGTLQETQYF
TRBD2	NA	TRBJ2-1	TRBV30	TGTGCCTGGAGTAACCGGGAGGGGCAGTTCTTC	CAWSNREGQFF
NA	once	TRBJ1-5	TRBV2	TGTGCCAGCAGCATAAACGTAGACAGGAGAAATCAGCCCCAGCATTTT	CASSINVDRRNQPQHF
NA	NA	TRBJ1-1	TRBV6-5	TGTGCCAGCAGTTACGATTTCCGGACTGAAGCTTTCTTT	CASSYDFRTEAFF
TRBD2	NA	TRBJ2-1	TRBV4-1	TGCGCCAGCAGCCAAGTAGCGGGAGCAGGGAATGAGCAGTTCTTC	CASSQVAGAGNEQFF
NA	NA	TRBJ1-1	TRBV7-3	TGTGCCAGCAGCTTCTCTGCGGGGTCCCCACTAACTTTCTTT	CASSFSAGSPLTFF
TRBD1	NA	TRBJ1-1	TRBV15	TGTGCCACCAGCGAACTAAGGACAGGGGGAGGCACTGAAGCTTTCTTT	CATSELRTGGGTEAFF
NA	NA	TRBJ1-2	TRBV4-2	TGTGCCAGCAGCCAAGATAGTCGCAGGGCAGATGGCTACACCTTC	CASSQDSRRADGYTF
NA	NA	TRBJ2-7	TRBV19	TGTGCCAGTAGTTTGATCAGGGGAGACGCCGAGCAGTACTTC	CASSLIRGDAEQYF
NA	NA	TRBJ2-1	TRBV5-6	TGTGCCAGCAGCCCCCAGACGAGAGGTCAGGGGAGCTCCTACAATGAGCAGTTCTTC	CASSPQTRGQGSSYNEQFF
NA	NA	TRBJ1-1	TRBV10-3	TGTGCCATCAGTGAAGGAGGGGAAGGTCGAGGGAACACTGAAGCTTTCTTT	CAISEGGEGRGNTEAFF
NA	NA	TRBJ2-5	TRBV14	TGTGCCAGCAGTTCTCCCGTTCTAGAGACCCAGTACTTC	CASSSPVLETQYF
NA	once	TRBJ1-1	TRBV30	TGTGCCTGGAGTGAAGAGTGGGGCAGCCACACTGAAGCTTTCTTT	CAWSEEWGSHTEAFF
NA	NA	TRBJ1-1	TRBV7-2	TGTGCCAGCAGCTTAGTCCCTATGGGGGGTTACACTGAAGCTTTCTTT	CASSLVPMGGYTEAFF
TRBD1	NA	TRBJ1-1	TRBV3-1/TRBV3-2	TGTGCCAGCAGCCATAGGGGGCTCACCACTGAAGCTTTCTTT	CASSHRGLTTEAFF
TRBD2	NA	TRBJ2-1	TRBV20-1	TGCAGTGCTAGTCCCCTAGCGGGGGGCCCCAATGAGCAGTTCTTC	CSASPLAGGPNEQFF
TRBD2	NA	TRBJ2-3	TRBV9	TGTGCCAGCAGCGTGGGACTAGCGGGGGGGCTTAGTACGCAGTATTTT	CASSVGLAGGLSTQYF
NA	NA	TRBJ2-1	TRBV2	TGTGCCAGCAGCTTGAGGGGGAATGAGCAGTTCTTC	CASSLRGNEQFF
NA	NA	TRBJ1-6	TRBV3-1/TRBV3-2	TGTGCCAGCAGCCCTAACAGAAATTCACCCCTCCACTTT	CASSPNRNSPLHF
NA	NA	TRBJ1-4	TRBV2	TGTGCCACAACATCAATCGCAACTAATGAAAAACTGTTTTTT	CATTSIATNEKLFF
NA	NA	TRBJ1-1	TRBV5-1	TGCGCCAGCAGCGACTCGTTGAACACTGAAGCTTTCTTT	CASSDSLNTEAFF
NA	NA	TRBJ2-2	TRBV19	TGTGCCAGTAGTTTGGGAGTTGGGGAGGCCGGGGAGCTGTTTTTT	CASSLGVGEAGELFF
TRBD2	NA	TRBJ2-5	TRBV11-2	TGTGCCAGCAGCTTAGCGGGGGGGTCTAGCGCCAGGACCCAGTACTTC	CASSLAGGSSARTQYF
NA	NA	TRBJ2-2	TRBV11-3	TGTGCCAGCAGCTTAGATGGGGCGACCACCGGGGAGCTGTTTTTT	CASSLDGATTGELFF
NA	few	TRBJ1-4	TRBV15	TGTGCCACCAGCAGAGGCGGGGGCAGGGTAGGAGAAAAACTGTTTTTT	CATSRGGGRVGEKLFF
NA	many	TRBJ2-3	TRBV4-1	TGCGCCAGCAGCCAAGATGCGGTTGGAGATACGCAGTATTTT	CASSQDAVGDTQYF